These 25 T cell receptor beta chains share one sample of origin, sequenced in a study of T cells in Graves' hyperthyroidism and ophthalmopathy. What was amplified from RNA transcripts were TCR beta CDR3 regions. The primer set for the first-round RT-PCR of the TCR CDR3 was HTBI. TCRdb redid the calling of the multiplex PCR reads with MiXCR, one entry per CDR3 protein. Of approximately 430,000 distinct CDR3 sequences listed, approximately 15% are singletons. Material: blood. These receptors came from a woman younger than 30 with Graves' hyperthyroidism.

This clonotype was seen many times. The chain uses TRBV10-1 and TRBJ2-1; D remains unclear. V was shortened by 4 bases and J by 6 bases, with 13 bases between the two germline ends. The CDR3 is 14 residues long. CDR1 and CDR2 from the germline V gene are WNHNN and SYGVQD (reference sequence). The CDR3 spells CASSAHGSSNEQFF. CDR3 nucleotide sequence: TGCGCCAGCAGTGCCCATGGCAGTAGCAATGAGCAGTTCTTC.

This clonotype appeared many times. The V call is TRBV6-5, the J call TRBJ2-7, with TRBD1 matching 9 bases. V trimming: 4 bases; J trimming: 9 bases; junction bases outside the gene matches: 16. CDR1 and CDR2 (germline): MNHEY, SVGAGI. CDR3 length: 16 residues. The CDR3 coding sequence is TGTGCCAGCAGTTCCTCTCCCCGGGACAGGGTAGGAGGGCAGTACTTC. Its protein is CASSSSPRDRVGGQYF.

There are many counts of this clonotype. The CDR3 DNA sequence: TGCGCCAGCAGCCCGGCAGGGTCCTACGAGCAGTACTTC. Translated, it gives CASSPAGSYEQYF. This rearrangement joins TRBV5-1 to TRBJ2-7, with a possible D match to TRBD1 (5 bases). Germline CDR1 reads SGHRS; CDR2 reads YFSETQ. This CDR3 contains 13 residues. The V and J ends lost 4 bases and 1 base respectively, with 9 bases between them.

The chain carries TRBV5-6 and TRBJ1-2; 10 bases agree with TRBD1. Germline CDR1 and CDR2: SGHDT and YYEEEE. Germline trimming cut 4 bases from V and 7 bases from J; bases unmatched to any gene: 13. This CDR3 region has 16 residues. The CDR3 region has the DNA TGTGCCAGCAGCGGGGGACAGGGGTTGATCCTAGGTGGCTACACCTTC. It translates to CASSGGQGLILGGYTF.

This clonotype appeared a few times. The V call is TRBV5-1, the J call TRBJ1-2; TRBD1 matches at 7 bases. V lost 3 bases and J lost 0; bases outside the gene matches: 20. CDR1 and CDR2 (germline): SGHRS, YFSETQ. The CDR3 contains 20 residues. The CDR3 nucleotides read TGCGCCAGCAGCTCCTCCCAGGGGGTTCTAGGGACAGCGACTAACTATGGCTACACCTTC. Amino acid sequence: CASSSSQGVLGTATNYGYTF.

This clonotype was counted between two and nine times. A read error is likely, as this CDR3 ends without the conserved phenylalanine or tryptophan. The CDR3 DNA follows: TGTGCCAGCAGTTGGACTAGCGGAGAGACCCAGTACCTC. As protein: CASSWTSGETQYL. The rearrangement links TRBV2 to TRBJ2-5; 10 nucleotides match TRBD2. CDR1 SNHLY and CDR2 FYNNEI come from the germline V gene. The V segment lost 5 bases and the J segment 4 bases; nucleotides outside the gene matches: 1. The CDR3 extends over 13 amino acids.

A word on this clonotype: A junction boundary mismatches the germline segment, possibly from a read error. The CDR3 loop is CASSLDTRYF. The CDR3 DNA reads TGTGCCAGCAGCTTGGATACGCGGTATTTT. The J gene is TRBJ2-3, the V gene TRBV7-9; no firm D call. The CDR3 runs 10 residues. From germline, CDR1 is SEHNR and CDR2 FQNEAQ (reference sequence).

The table lists this clonotype with many counts. The V call is TRBV12-5, the J call TRBJ1-6; the match to TRBD1 covers 8 bases. The CDR3 has 13 residues. V dropped 3 bases and J dropped 8; count of bases not matched to a gene: 0. The germline V gene encodes CDR1 LGHNT and CDR2 FRNRAP. In DNA form, the CDR3 reads TGTGCTAGTGGTTTACAGGGGGATTCACCCCTCCACTTT. It yields the protein CASGLQGDSPLHF.

At least ten counts were recorded for this clonotype. The J gene is TRBJ2-3, the V gene TRBV27, with D maybe TRBD1 (7 bases). Germline V gene data show CDR1 as MNHEY and CDR2 as SMNVEV (reference sequence). The V end lost 1 base, the J end lost 2 bases, and 19 bases lay between the germline ends. This CDR3 has 18 residues. The CDR3 spells CASSLYPVGGGNTDTQYF. For the CDR3, the DNA is TGTGCCAGCAGTTTATACCCCGTTGGAGGGGGCAACACAGATACGCAGTATTTT.

This rearrangement joins TRBV7-9 to TRBJ2-1; D is unresolved. Germline CDR1 reads SEHNR; CDR2 reads FQNEAQ (reference sequence). V dropped 5 bases and J dropped 5 bases, with 7 bases sitting between them. This CDR3 spans 12 amino acids. CDR3 coding DNA: TGTGCCAGCAGCCCTTGGGACAATGAGCAGTTCTTC. It specifies CASSPWDNEQFF.

This clonotype appeared many times. This chain uses TRBV7-6 with TRBJ2-1; 11 bases line up with TRBD2. Germline lookup yields CDR1 SGHVS and CDR2 FNYEAQ. There are 17 residues in the CDR3. The J segment lost 4 bases and the V segment lost 6 bases, leaving 11 bases of the junction unmatched. This CDR3 is CASSAGIRLAGYNEQFF. The DNA of the CDR3 is TGTGCCAGCAGTGCCGGTATCCGACTAGCGGGATACAATGAGCAGTTCTTC.

In this sample, this clonotype turned up a few times. The CDR3 DNA reads as TGTGCCAGCAGCTTAAGTCAGGGGAAAGGCTACACCTTC. Translation gives CASSLSQGKGYTF. The chain is built from TRBV7-3 and TRBJ1-2; D may be TRBD1 (6 bases). Trimming pared 1 base from V and 8 bases from J, leaving 11 bases between. The germline V gene has CDR1 SGHTA and CDR2 FQGTGA. CDR3 size: 13 residues.

This clonotype appeared many times. J is TRBJ2-2 and V is TRBV12-3 or TRBV12-4; D might be TRBD2 (7 bases). This CDR3 is 14 amino acids long. V was shortened by 6 bases and J by 4 bases, with 12 bases between the two germline ends. In nucleotides, the CDR3 is TGTGCCAGCAGGAGAGGGGGGGTCACCGGGGAGCTGTTTTTT. As protein: CASRRGGVTGELFF.

The V and J genes are TRBV12-3 or TRBV12-4 and TRBJ1-2; 7 bases agree with TRBD1. The CDR3 runs 13 residues. J lost 0 bases, V lost 6 bases, and 1 base had no gene match. CDR3 nucleotides: TGTGCCAGCAGGACAGGGTCTAACTATGGCTACACCTTC. Translating gives CASRTGSNYGYTF.

The V call is TRBV28, the J call TRBJ2-7; 9 positions match TRBD1. The V gene end was trimmed by 6 bases and the J gene end by 7 bases; junction bases not matched to a gene: 10. Looked up from germline, CDR1 is MDHEN and CDR2 is SYDVKM. CDR3 length: 14 amino acids. CDR3 sequence (DNA): TGTGCCAGCAGCTACCGGGACAGGGCCGGTGAGCAGTACTTC. This gives the protein CASSYRDRAGEQYF.

This clonotype occurred a few times. This chain uses TRBV20-1 with TRBJ2-1, with 7 bases aligning to TRBD1. Losses at the gene ends were 3 bases for V and 1 base for J; bases not matched to a gene: 15. Germline-derived CDR1 and CDR2 are DFQATT and SNEGSKA (reference sequence). There are 18 residues in the CDR3. The CDR3 loop reads CSARDYRGFFTSYNEQFF. The CDR3 nucleotides are TGCAGTGCTAGGGATTACAGGGGTTTTTTCACTTCCTACAATGAGCAGTTCTTC.

This clonotype was counted many times. The chain uses TRBV12-3 or TRBV12-4 and TRBJ1-5, with D possibly matching TRBD1 (6 bases). This CDR3 has 14 amino acids. Trimming left V 4 bases short and J 7 bases short, with 14 bases between. CDR3 coding DNA: TGTGCCAGCAGTTCTAGAGGGGGAGCCCAGCCCCAGCATTTT. Translated: CASSSRGGAQPQHF.

This clonotype was seen repeatedly, ten times or more. This rearrangement joins TRBV12-3 or TRBV12-4 to TRBJ2-4; 8 bases align to TRBD2. CDR3 length: 16 residues. Trimming took 0 bases from V and 1 from J; bases not matched to a gene: 2. This chain's CDR3 is CASSLASGVAKNIQYF. The CDR3 DNA is TGTGCCAGCAGTTTAGCTAGCGGGGTGGCCAAAAACATTCAGTACTTC.

This clonotype has only a few counts. The rearrangement links TRBV4-1 to TRBJ2-3; 9 positions match TRBD2. The J segment lost 2 bases and the V segment lost 2 bases, leaving 5 bases of the junction unmatched. Germline CDR1 is MGHRA and CDR2 is YSYEKL. This CDR3 has 16 amino acids. The DNA for the CDR3 is TGCGCCAGCAGCCAACAGACTAGCGGAAACACAGATACGCAGTATTTT. Translated: CASSQQTSGNTDTQYF.

The gene calls are TRBV19 and TRBJ2-3; TRBD2 might be the D (6 bases). Germline CDR1 is LNHDA and CDR2 is SQIVND (reference sequence). CDR3 size: 14 residues. Trimming took off 3 bases at V and 4 bases at J, with 11 bases between the two ends. This chain's CDR3 is CASSMSGVPDTQYF. The CDR3 nucleotides are TGTGCCAGTAGTATGTCGGGGGTGCCAGATACGCAGTATTTT.

This clonotype was observed at least ten times. The chain employs TRBV6-2 or TRBV6-3 and TRBJ2-1; maybe TRBD2 (6 bases). The CDR3 length is 16 residues. Germline CDR1 is MNHEY and CDR2 is SVGEGT. The V end was cut by 10 bases, the J end by 4 bases, with 23 bases between. The CDR3, as DNA: TGTGCCATCCGACCTAGGACTACGCGACCTTACAATGAGCAGTTCTTC. Protein product: CAIRPRTTRPYNEQFF.

This clonotype was detected many times. This sequence joins TRBV7-8 and TRBJ2-1, with 7 nucleotides matching TRBD1. The V and J ends lost 5 bases and 7 bases, in that order; junction bases with no gene match: 5. Looked up from germline, CDR1 is SGHVS and CDR2 is FQNEAQ. This CDR3 is built from 13 residues. The CDR3 sequence: CASSLTGRNEQFF. The DNA of the CDR3 is TGTGCCAGCAGCCTGACAGGGCGGAATGAGCAGTTCTTC.

A few counts support this clonotype. This chain uses TRBV29-1 with TRBJ2-3, with 8 bases that match TRBD2. With 3 bases clipped from V and 2 bases from J, the junction kept 1 base outside the gene matches. The CDR3 sequence is 13 residues long. In germline, CDR1 is SQVTM, CDR2 ANQGSEA. CDR3 loop: CSVDSGNTDTQYF. CDR3 bases: TGCAGCGTTGATAGCGGGAACACAGATACGCAGTATTTT.

This clonotype has a count of ten or more. The V and J genes are TRBV6-1 and TRBJ2-2; possibly TRBD2 for D (5 bases). Looked up from germline, CDR1 is MNHNS and CDR2 is SASEGT. V lost 7 bases, J lost 0 bases, and 15 bases lay in between. The CDR3 contains 16 residues. This chain's CDR3 is CASTPSTDSNTGELFF. Written as DNA, the CDR3 is TGTGCCAGCACGCCAAGCACGGACTCGAACACCGGGGAGCTGTTTTTT.

The chain joins TRBV6-1 to TRBJ2-5, with 9 nucleotides matching TRBD2. Trimming removed 0 bases from V and 0 bases from J; junction bases left unmatched: 14. Germline CDR1 and CDR2: MNHNS and SASEGT. The CDR3 has 20 residues. CDR3 loop: CASSEALWVAGAEYQETQYF. Here the CDR3 DNA reads TGTGCCAGCAGTGAAGCCCTGTGGGTAGCGGGGGCTGAATACCAAGAGACCCAGTACTTC.